The 21 T cell receptor beta chains given below trace back to one sample, sequenced in a study of T cell responses to AZD1222 COVID-19 vaccine. Repertoires were generated with immunoSEQ multiplex PCR, while TCRdb's copy carries only in-frame clones and drops some. The table lists about 150,000 clones, approximately 90% of them singletons. Material: peripheral blood, obtained on day 0 of AZD1222 vaccination. These receptors all come from an adult in good health.

This clone appeared once. This chain links TRBV4-3 with TRBJ2-2; D is unresolved. This CDR3 has 14 amino acids. Trimming removed 0 bases at V and 8 bases at J, with 10 bases between. Germline CDR1 LGHNA, CDR2 YSLEER. CDR3 loop: CASSQDLITGELFF. In nucleotides, the CDR3 is TGCGCCAGCAGCCAAGATCTTATCACGGGGGAGCTGTTTTTT.

The genes are TRBV4-2 and TRBJ2-3, with D unclear. This CDR3 has 15 amino acids. CDR1 and CDR2 (germline): LGHNA, YNFKEQ. The ends were cut back, 0 bases at V and 6 bases at J, with 13 bases in the middle. The CDR3 spells CASSQEIQGVDTQYF. The CDR3 nucleotides read TGTGCCAGCAGCCAAGAAATACAAGGAGTGGATACGCAGTATTTT.

This chain uses TRBV4-1 with TRBJ1-1; 10 bases agree with TRBD1. The CDR3 contains 18 residues. The ends lost 5 bases at V and 0 bases at J; junction bases unmatched: 12. Per germline, CDR1 MGHRA and CDR2 YSYEKL. The CDR3 sequence is CASSGTGVRTRMNTEAFF. CDR3 nucleotides: TGCGCCAGCAGCGGGACAGGGGTTCGTACGCGAATGAACACTGAAGCTTTCTTT.

V and J are TRBV6-5 and TRBJ2-1; either TRBD1 or TRBD2 may fit D (5 bases each). The germline V and J ends were trimmed by 7 bases and 2 bases, with 9 bases remaining between them. Germline loops: CDR1 MNHEY, CDR2 SVGAGI. The CDR3 contains 13 residues. This CDR3 reads CASTSGPYNEQFF. CDR3 sequence (DNA): TGTGCCAGCACCTCGGGACCCTACAATGAGCAGTTCTTC.

CDR3 nucleotides: TGTGCCAGCAGCTTTGGGACTATCAACGAGCAGTACTTC. Translation gives CASSFGTINEQYF. The chain joins TRBV5-4 to TRBJ2-7; TRBD2 matches 7 bases. Germline assignment: CDR1 SGHNT and CDR2 YYREEE (reference sequence). The ends lost 2 bases at V and 5 bases at J; junction bases unmatched: 4. This CDR3 spans 13 amino acids.

The V and J genes are TRBV19 and TRBJ1-1; 7 bases map to TRBD1. The J segment lost 11 bases and the V segment lost 2 bases, leaving 8 bases of the junction unmatched. The germline V gene has CDR1 LNHDA and CDR2 SQIVND (reference sequence). The CDR3 has 13 amino acids. The DNA for the CDR3 is TGTGCCAGTAGTATATCCGCAACAGGGGTGGCTTTCTTT. It yields the protein CASSISATGVAFF.

The CDR3 is CASSEINQPQHF. The DNA of the CDR3 is TGTGCCAGCAGTGAAATCAATCAGCCCCAGCATTTT. The V and J genes are TRBV6-1 and TRBJ1-5, with D unclear. The CDR3 runs 12 residues. Trimming removed 2 bases from V and 3 bases from J, with 2 bases in between. The germline V gene encodes CDR1 MNHNS and CDR2 SASEGT.

V gene TRBV4-1 combines with J gene TRBJ2-3; 8 bases fit TRBD2. Germline values: CDR1 MGHRA, CDR2 YSYEKL. J gave up 5 bases and V 3 bases, and 13 bases lay outside the gene matches. The CDR3 covers 17 residues. This CDR3 is CASSHSPGLVPEDTQYF. The DNA of the CDR3 is TGCGCCAGCAGCCATAGTCCGGGACTAGTCCCTGAAGATACGCAGTATTTT.

The rearrangement joins TRBV7-9 to TRBJ1-1; D not certain. Germline V lookup: CDR1 SEHNR, CDR2 FQNEAQ (reference sequence). This CDR3 has 13 amino acids. Deletions cut 1 base from V and 7 bases from J, with 10 bases between. CDR3 amino acids: CASSLGRQGEAFF. CDR3 coding DNA: TGTGCCAGCAGCTTAGGCCGGCAAGGTGAAGCTTTCTTT.

The chain is built from TRBV19 and TRBJ2-7, with D perhaps matching TRBD2 (6 bases). V was cut by 5 bases and J by 5 bases, with 22 bases left in between. The germline gives CDR1 LNHDA, CDR2 SQIVND (reference sequence). The length of the CDR3 is 16 residues. For the CDR3, the DNA is TGTGCCAGTAGTCGCCGTCGGGCGGGGTTAGCCCACGAGCAGTACTTC. Protein: CASSRRRAGLAHEQYF.

This sequence joins TRBV19 and TRBJ1-2; TRBD1 aligns across 7 bases. Germline values: CDR1 LNHDA, CDR2 SQIVND (reference sequence). The CDR3 has 13 residues. V dropped 10 bases and J dropped 5; count of bases not matched to a gene: 10. CDR3 protein: CATSDRNSYGYTF. The CDR3 DNA reads TGTGCCACCTCGGACAGGAACTCTTATGGCTACACCTTC. The variable domain in full, completed from reference TRBV19 and TRBJ1-2, reads DGGITQSPKYLFRKEGQNVTLSCEQNLNHDAMYWYRQDPGQGLRLIYYSQIVNDFQKGDIAEGYSVSREKKESFPLTVTSAQKNPTAFYLCATSDRNSYGYTFGSGTRLTVV.

The chain combines TRBV6-2 or TRBV6-3 with TRBJ2-2; D possibly uses TRBD1 or TRBD2 (6 bases each). The CDR3 contains 16 residues. Trimming shortened V by 2 bases and J by 0 bases, and 10 bases separated the two germline ends. CDR1 MNHEY and CDR2 SVGEGT come from the germline V gene. CDR3 coding DNA: TGTGCCAGCAGTTACCGGCGGGACACGAACACCGGGGAGCTGTTTTTT. Its protein product is CASSYRRDTNTGELFF.

The chain has TRBV5-1 and TRBJ1-3, with D possibly matching TRBD1 (6 bases). Germline loops: CDR1 SGHRS, CDR2 YFSETQ. The V gene lost 2 bases and the J gene lost 4 bases, with 13 bases spanning the gap. The CDR3 contains 15 residues. The CDR3 protein is CASSFRAGQGNTIYF. The DNA for the CDR3 is TGCGCCAGCAGCTTCCGCGCCGGACAGGGAAACACCATATATTTT.

This clone was detected only once. The chain recombines TRBV27 with TRBJ2-3, with D perhaps matching TRBD2 (5 bases). CDR1 MNHEY and CDR2 SMNVEV come from the germline V gene (reference sequence). The CDR3 covers 14 residues. Trimming pared 0 bases from V and 5 bases from J, leaving 9 bases between. The CDR3 protein is CASSLSLAGDTQYF. The CDR3 DNA reads as TGTGCCAGCAGTTTATCGCTAGCTGGAGATACGCAGTATTTT.

The chain recombines TRBV5-1 with TRBJ2-7; D is unclear. The germline V gene encodes CDR1 SGHRS and CDR2 YFSETQ. With 1 base removed from V and 3 bases from J, the gap between germline ends came to 17 bases. The CDR3 runs 16 residues. The CDR3 coding sequence is TGCGCCAGCAGCTTGTACGCCCGACGGTATTACTACGAGCAGTACTTC. Protein sequence: CASSLYARRYYYEQYF.

V and J are TRBV5-6 and TRBJ1-6; no clear D gene. Germline CDR1 SGHDT, CDR2 YYEEEE. This CDR3 has 14 amino acids. The germline V and J ends were trimmed by 0 bases and 12 bases, with 13 bases remaining between them. CDR3 DNA sequence: TGTGCCAGCAGCTTGGCCACCGGGTTCGAACCCCTCCACTTT. Protein: CASSLATGFEPLHF.

The genes are TRBV7-8 and TRBJ1-1, with D perhaps TRBD1 (6 bases). V was trimmed by 3 bases and J by 0 bases, leaving 23 bases between them. This CDR3 has 19 amino acids. Germline V lookup: CDR1 SGHVS, CDR2 FQNEAQ. Here the CDR3 DNA reads TGTGCCAGCAGCTTCACCCAAAACCTCAGGGGCCGTATGAACACTGAAGCTTTCTTT. Amino acids: CASSFTQNLRGRMNTEAFF.

The chain has TRBV7-2 and TRBJ2-5; D gene ambiguous. The V and J ends lost 1 base and 1 base respectively, with 13 bases between them. Germline lookup yields CDR1 SGHTA and CDR2 FQGNSA. This CDR3 region has 16 residues. The CDR3 DNA is TGTGCCAGCAGCTTAGGGGCCAGATTCCCCCAAGAGACCCAGTACTTC. This gives the protein CASSLGARFPQETQYF.

The rearrangement links TRBV11-1 to TRBJ2-5; perhaps TRBD2 as D (5 bases). The CDR3 is made up of 15 amino acids. Germline CDR1 reads SGHAT; CDR2 reads FQDESV (reference sequence). The V gene lost 1 base and the J gene lost 1 base, with 10 bases spanning the gap. DNA for the CDR3: TGTGCCAGCAGCTTAGAGGGAGAGGGCCAAGAGACCCAGTACTTC. Translating it yields CASSLEGEGQETQYF. Supplemented by reference TRBV11-1 and TRBJ2-5, the full variable domain reads EAEVAQSPRYKITEKSQAVAFWCDPISGHATLYWYRQILGQGPELLVQFQDESVVDDSQLPKDRFSAERLKGVDSTLKIQPAELGDSAMYLCASSLEGEGQETQYFGPGTRLLVL.

This clone came up once. The chain joins TRBV18 to TRBJ1-5, with 10 nucleotides matching TRBD1. This CDR3 contains 16 residues. J was trimmed by 0 bases and V by 3 bases; bases with no gene match: 2. In germline, CDR1 is KGHSH, CDR2 LQKENI. The CDR3 nucleotides read TGTGCCAGCTCACCGGGACAGGGGTATAGCAATCAGCCCCAGCATTTT. Translated, it gives CASSPGQGYSNQPQHF. The whole variable domain, filled in from reference TRBV18 and TRBJ1-5, reads NAGVMQNPRHLVRRRGQEARLRCSPMKGHSHVYWYRQLPEEGLKFMVYLQKENIIDESGMPKERFSAEFPKEGPSILRIQQVVRGDSAAYFCASSPGQGYSNQPQHFGDGTRLSIL.

This clone was recorded once. V usage is TRBV19 and J usage is TRBJ2-1, with 7 bases lining up with TRBD1. The CDR3 contains 16 residues. Trimming cost V 2 bases and J 6 bases; bases outside gene matches: 10. CDR1 and CDR2 from the germline V gene are LNHDA and SQIVND (reference sequence). CDR3 loop: CASSITRGSFPNEQFF. The CDR3, as DNA: TGTGCCAGTAGTATAACCAGGGGGTCCTTCCCCAATGAGCAGTTCTTC.